One and the same sample provided the 13 T cell receptor beta chains below, sequenced in a study of blood T cell repertoires in COVID-19. Only in-frame clones appear in the TCRdb table, and some are missing; sequencing was by immunoSEQ multiplex PCR. The table lists about 170,000 clones, about 83% of them singletons, with more than 7.5% in the top ten. Sequencing was done on a sample of peripheral blood. These receptors came from a middle-aged man who had recovered from COVID-19.

The rearrangement uses TRBV11-2 and TRBJ1-5; weak D call: TRBD1 (5 bases). The CDR3 loop spans 14 amino acids. CDR1 is SGHAT, CDR2 FQNNGV, per germline. Trimming cost V 5 bases and J 4 bases, with 12 bases left between them. The CDR3 DNA reads TGTGCCAGCAGCCTCGACAGACATAATCAGCCCCAGCATTTT. Translated, it gives CASSLDRHNQPQHF.

This clone was found a few times. The rearrangement joins TRBV12-3 or TRBV12-4 to TRBJ2-5; a weak D match, TRBD1 (6 bases). The CDR3 has 12 amino acids. Trimming left V 4 bases short and J 5 bases short, with 8 bases between. CDR3 sequence: CASSSGEETQYF. The CDR3 DNA sequence: TGTGCCAGCAGTTCAGGGGAGGAGACCCAGTACTTC.

The CDR3 sequence: CASSLGGDYGYTF. The CDR3 DNA follows: TGTGCCAGCAGCTTGGGCGGGGACTATGGCTACACCTTC. The J gene is TRBJ1-2, the V gene TRBV7-9; no firm D call. Trimming took 3 bases from V and 3 from J, leaving 8 bases between them. The CDR3 loop spans 13 amino acids. Germline V gene lookup returns CDR1 SEHNR and CDR2 FQNEAQ (reference sequence).

The chain recombines TRBV2 with TRBJ2-7; unclear D gene. The V gene lost 0 bases and the J gene lost 6 bases, with 15 bases spanning the gap. Germline loops: CDR1 SNHLY, CDR2 FYNNEI. The CDR3 runs 15 residues. This CDR3 reads CASSEAQSFSGEQYF. DNA of the CDR3: TGTGCCAGCAGTGAAGCGCAGTCGTTCAGTGGCGAGCAGTACTTC.

The genes are TRBV27 and TRBJ2-5; TRBD1 matches 7 bases. Germline CDR1 reads MNHEY; CDR2 reads SMNVEV (reference sequence). Trimming at V came to 9 bases and at J to 5 bases, leaving 15 bases not matched to a gene. The CDR3 is 15 amino acids. The CDR3 DNA is TGTGCCAGTAACCCCGGGACAGCCTCTGGCGAGACCCAGTACTTC. This encodes CASNPGTASGETQYF.

The chain uses TRBV4-2 and TRBJ1-1, with D uncertain. This CDR3 has 15 residues. In germline, CDR1 is LGHNA, CDR2 YNFKEQ. The V end was cut by 0 bases, the J end by 0 bases, with 8 bases between. The CDR3 DNA reads TGTGCCAGCAGCCAAGACGGGAACATGAACACTGAAGCTTTCTTT. Its protein product is CASSQDGNMNTEAFF.

This sequence joins TRBV15 and TRBJ2-1; D possibly corresponds to TRBD1 (6 bases). The CDR3 consists of 16 residues. Per germline, CDR1 LNHNV and CDR2 YYDKDF (reference sequence). V lost 9 bases and J lost 3, with 21 bases in between. CDR3 sequence (DNA): TGTGCCACGAGGGGATGGGGGCTAGCCAACTACAATGAGCAGTTCTTC. It encodes CATRGWGLANYNEQFF.

J is TRBJ2-7 and V is TRBV27, with 9 bases identical to TRBD1. Germline assignment: CDR1 MNHEY and CDR2 SMNVEV (reference sequence). V shed 2 bases and J 5 bases; nucleotides not matched to a gene: 4. The CDR3 has 14 amino acids. Here the CDR3 reads CASSLGDRVHEQYF. Here the CDR3 DNA reads TGTGCCAGCAGTTTAGGGGACAGGGTCCACGAGCAGTACTTC.

The chain recombines TRBV5-4 with TRBJ2-5; 10 nucleotides line up with TRBD2. From germline, CDR1 is SGHNT and CDR2 YYREEE (reference sequence). The CDR3 covers 16 residues. With 2 bases clipped from V and 1 base from J, the junction kept 5 bases outside the gene matches. The CDR3 here is CASSFRTSGIQETQYF. The CDR3 bases are TGTGCCAGCAGCTTCAGGACTAGCGGCATCCAAGAGACCCAGTACTTC.

V is TRBV5-1 and J is TRBJ2-2; TRBD2 is a possible D gene (6 bases). The CDR3 sequence is 14 residues long. Trimming shortened V by 2 bases and J by 7 bases, and 12 bases separated the two germline ends. In germline, CDR1 is SGHRS, CDR2 YFSETQ. The CDR3 loop is CASSLLGGNGELFF. The CDR3 DNA reads as TGCGCCAGCAGCTTACTTGGGGGGAACGGGGAGCTGTTTTTT. Full variable domain (outside the CDR3, taken from reference TRBV5-1 and TRBJ2-2): KAGVTQTPRYLIKTRGQQVTLSCSPISGHRSVSWYQQTPGQGLQFLFEYFSETQRNKGNFPGRFSGRQFSNSRSEMNVSTLELGDSALYLCASSLLGGNGELFFGEGSRLTVL.

This clone was seen a single time. The chain links TRBV6-4 to TRBJ1-1; D gene uncertain. Germline CDR1 and CDR2: MRHNA and SNTAGT. This CDR3 is 14 amino acids long. The V and J ends lost 1 base and 1 base respectively, with 7 bases between them. For the CDR3, the DNA is TGTGCCAGCAGTGACTTCCCCGGGAACACTGAAGCTTTCTTT. Amino acid sequence: CASSDFPGNTEAFF.

This clone has only a few counts. The chain carries TRBV6-5 and TRBJ1-1; 7 bases match TRBD1. CDR1 and CDR2 (germline): MNHEY, SVGAGI. The V segment lost 4 bases and the J segment 3 bases; nucleotides outside the gene matches: 11. The CDR3 is 16 residues long. The CDR3, as DNA: TGTGCCAGCAGTTCATCACAGGGGAAGGTGGACACTGAAGCTTTCTTT. It encodes CASSSSQGKVDTEAFF.

The chain joins TRBV7-2 to TRBJ2-3; D uncertain. This CDR3 has 12 amino acids. Between the trimmed V and J ends, which lost 3 bases and 6 bases, there was a span of 7 bases. Germline loops: CDR1 SGHTA, CDR2 FQGNSA. CDR3 amino acids: CASSFVRDTQYF. The DNA for the CDR3 is TGTGCCAGCAGCTTCGTGAGGGATACGCAGTATTTT.